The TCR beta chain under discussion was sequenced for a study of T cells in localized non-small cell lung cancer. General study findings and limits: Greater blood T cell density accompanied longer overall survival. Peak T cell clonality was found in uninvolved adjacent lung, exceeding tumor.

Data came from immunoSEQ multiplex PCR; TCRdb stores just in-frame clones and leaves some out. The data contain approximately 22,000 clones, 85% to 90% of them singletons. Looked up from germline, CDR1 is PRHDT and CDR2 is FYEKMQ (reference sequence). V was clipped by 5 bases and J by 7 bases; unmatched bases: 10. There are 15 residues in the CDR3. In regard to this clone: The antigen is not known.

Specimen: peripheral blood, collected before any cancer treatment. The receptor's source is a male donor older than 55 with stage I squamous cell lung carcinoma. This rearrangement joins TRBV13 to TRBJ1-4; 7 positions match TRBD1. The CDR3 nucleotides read TGTGCCAGCAGCCTCCAAGGGGGCCGAGGTGAAAAACTGTTTTTT. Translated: CASSLQGGRGEKLFF.